The 29 T cell receptor beta chains listed next were all sequenced from one sample in a study of beta chain features in type 1 diabetes. The authors reverse transcribed all of the isolated RNA, so sequencing captured expressed TCRB transcripts. Here immunoSEQ multiplex PCR was the method, and the copy in TCRdb shows in-frame clones only, minus some. Among 500,000 to 700,000 clones listed, roughly 15% were seen once. Sequences were obtained from naive CD4+ T cells from blood. All receptors derive from a man between 18 and 29 years old in good health.

The chain uses TRBV29-1 and TRBJ1-4; no clear D. CDR1 and CDR2 (germline): SQVTM, ANQGSEA. The V and J ends lost 1 base and 8 bases respectively, with 8 bases between them. The CDR3 totals 12 residues. The DNA for the CDR3 is TGCAGCGTTGAAGGGTCGGACGAAAAACTGTTTTTT. Its protein product is CSVEGSDEKLFF.

This clone was recorded a few times. The chain joins TRBV7-3 to TRBJ1-1; weak D call: TRBD1 (6 bases). This CDR3 region has 15 residues. Germline CDR1 is SGHTA and CDR2 is FQGTGA. V lost 5 bases, J lost 1 base, and 14 bases lay in between. In DNA, the CDR3 is TGTGCCAGCAGCGCCTCCGGGGGGCGGAACACTGAAGCTTTCTTT. Translating it yields CASSASGGRNTEAFF.

This chain links TRBV2 with TRBJ2-4; D call uncertain. Germline-derived CDR1 and CDR2 are SNHLY and FYNNEI. The CDR3 loop spans 12 amino acids. V was cut by 7 bases and J by 7 bases, with 11 bases left in between. The CDR3 spells CASTSLMNIQYF. The CDR3 DNA follows: TGTGCCAGCACCTCCCTCATGAACATTCAGTACTTC.

The sample holds a few counts of this clone. The junction shows a germline mismatch at one end, possibly a read error. The V and J genes are TRBV7-7 and TRBJ2-3; D may be TRBD2 (6 bases). This CDR3 spans 15 amino acids. Germline assignment: CDR1 SSHAT and CDR2 FNYEAQ (reference sequence). The CDR3: CASSLGLSSTDTQYF. CDR3 sequence (DNA): TGTGCTAGCAGCCTGGGACTCTCTAGCACAGATACGCAGTATTTT.

This chain links TRBV7-2 with TRBJ2-7, with TRBD1 identical over 9 bases. The CDR3 covers 16 residues. The germline CDR1 and CDR2 sequences are SGHTA and FQGNSA. J was trimmed by 4 bases and V by 1 base; bases with no gene match: 8. This chain's CDR3 is CASSLVGTGWKYEQYF. The CDR3 nucleotides are TGTGCCAGCAGCTTAGTGGGGACAGGGTGGAAGTACGAGCAGTACTTC.

This clone was detected a few times. V gene TRBV19 combines with J gene TRBJ2-2; TRBD1 aligns across 7 bases. The length of the CDR3 is 14 residues. Germline lookup yields CDR1 LNHDA and CDR2 SQIVND (reference sequence). V lost 9 bases and J lost 4; bases outside the gene matches: 8. The CDR3 bases are TGTGCCAGCGTTAGGGGGCAAGGCACCGGGGAGCTGTTTTTT. As protein: CASVRGQGTGELFF. The full variable domain, completed using reference TRBV19 and TRBJ2-2, is DGGITQSPKYLFRKEGQNVTLSCEQNLNHDAMYWYRQDPGQGLRLIYYSQIVNDFQKGDIAEGYSVSREKKESFPLTVTSAQKNPTAFYLCASVRGQGTGELFFGEGSRLTVL.

The chain employs TRBV29-1 and TRBJ2-2; D perhaps matches TRBD2 (5 bases). Germline-derived CDR1 and CDR2 are SQVTM and ANQGSEA. V shed 4 bases and J shed 0 bases, with 9 bases lying between them. The CDR3 is 14 residues long. The CDR3 bases are TGCAGCGTTGGGGAGACTCCGAACACCGGGGAGCTGTTTTTT. This gives the protein CSVGETPNTGELFF.

The J gene is TRBJ1-1, the V gene TRBV19; TRBD1 is a possible D gene (6 bases). Germline CDR1 reads LNHDA; CDR2 reads SQIVND (reference sequence). The CDR3 extends over 11 amino acids. Trimming took off 8 bases at V and 3 bases at J, with 7 bases between the two ends. The CDR3, as DNA: TGTGCCAGTGGACAGTACACTGAAGCTTTCTTT. The encoded protein is CASGQYTEAFF.

This clone was counted between two and nine times. The chain uses TRBV29-1 and TRBJ2-1, with 7 bases that match TRBD1. Germline CDR1 and CDR2: SQVTM and ANQGSEA. CDR3 length equals 14 residues. With 5 bases clipped from V and 0 bases from J, the junction kept 4 bases outside the gene matches. The CDR3, as DNA: TGCAGCGTTATGGGGGACAGCTCCTACAATGAGCAGTTCTTC. Protein product: CSVMGDSSYNEQFF.

V usage is TRBV19 and J usage is TRBJ2-4, with D perhaps matching TRBD2 (5 bases). The CDR3 runs to 13 residues. CDR1 is LNHDA and CDR2 is SQIVND in the germline V gene (reference sequence). Trimming removed 5 bases at V and 0 bases at J, with 5 bases between. CDR3 residues: CASSREAKNIQYF. CDR3 nucleotides: TGTGCCAGTAGTCGGGAAGCCAAAAACATTCAGTACTTC.

J is TRBJ2-5 and V is TRBV30, with D possibly matching TRBD1 (6 bases). V was clipped by 3 bases and J by 5 bases, with 16 bases between them. This CDR3 has 14 residues. Germline V gives CDR1 GTSNPN, CDR2 SVGIG (reference sequence). DNA for the CDR3: TGTGCCTGGAGGAACAGGGTTCTGCCGGAGACCCAGTACTTC. It yields the protein CAWRNRVLPETQYF.

J is TRBJ2-7 and V is TRBV4-1; D is undetermined. V was pared by 0 bases and J by 3 bases, with 15 bases between. CDR3 length: 16 residues. Germline CDR1 MGHRA, CDR2 YSYEKL. The CDR3: CASSQDQNSPGYEQYF. The DNA of the CDR3 is TGCGCCAGCAGCCAAGATCAGAACTCCCCGGGCTACGAGCAGTACTTC.

This clone was counted only a few times. The chain uses TRBV9 and TRBJ2-7, with 9 bases that match TRBD2. Trimming at V came to 2 bases and at J to 3 bases, leaving 6 bases not matched to a gene. The CDR3 runs 15 residues. Per the germline V gene, CDR1 is SGDLS and CDR2 is YYNGEE. For the CDR3, the DNA is TGTGCCAGCAGCGTCCAAGCGGGGGGATACTACGAGCAGTACTTC. Translating it yields CASSVQAGGYYEQYF.

The sample holds a few counts of this clone. The J gene is TRBJ2-5, the V gene TRBV5-1; D is uncertain. V lost 7 bases to trimming and J lost 3 bases, with 7 bases between them. The CDR3 is 11 residues long. The germline gives CDR1 SGHRS, CDR2 YFSETQ. The CDR3 DNA reads TGCGCCAGCCGGTTCGAAGAGACCCAGTACTTC. Its protein product is CASRFEETQYF.

There are a few counts of this clone. The sample has other DNA sequences that encode this CDR3 too. The rearrangement links TRBV5-1 to TRBJ2-1; a weak D match, TRBD2 (5 bases). The CDR3 sequence is 14 residues long. The V end lost 4 bases, the J end lost 7 bases, and 15 bases lay between the germline ends. Germline V gives CDR1 SGHRS, CDR2 YFSETQ. The CDR3 DNA reads as TGCGCCAGCAGCCTACTAACCGGCGGGAATGAGCAGTTCTTC. Translation: CASSLLTGGNEQFF.

This clone has just a few counts. This chain uses TRBV9 with TRBJ2-2; D is ambiguous. Germline values: CDR1 SGDLS, CDR2 YYNGEE. Deletions cut 0 bases from V and 5 bases from J, with 11 bases between. This CDR3 spans 15 amino acids. DNA of the CDR3: TGTGCCAGCAGCGTAGCCGGAGTCGTGACCGGGGAGCTGTTTTTT. Translation gives CASSVAGVVTGELFF.

CDR3 sequence reads: CSVEGRFGALNIQYF. CDR3 DNA: TGCAGCGTTGAGGGGCGGTTCGGAGCCCTGAACATTCAGTACTTC. V and J are TRBV29-1 and TRBJ2-4; weak D call: TRBD1 (5 bases). This CDR3 has 15 residues. V was pared by 3 bases and J by 7 bases, with 19 bases between. CDR1 is SQVTM, CDR2 ANQGSEA, per germline.

The rearrangement uses TRBV7-2 and TRBJ2-3, with D unresolved. V lost 8 bases, J lost 2 bases, and 11 bases lay in between. Germline loops: CDR1 SGHTA, CDR2 FQGNSA. This CDR3 is built from 13 residues. The CDR3 is CASRAPTTDTQYF. Here the CDR3 DNA reads TGTGCCAGCCGGGCCCCCACCACAGATACGCAGTATTTT. Looking up the rest from reference TRBV7-2 and TRBJ2-3 gives the full variable domain: GAGVSQSPSNKVTEKGKDVELRCDPISGHTALYWYRQSLGQGLEFLIYFQGNSAPDKSGLPSDRFSAERTGGSVSTLTIQRTQQEDSAVYLCASRAPTTDTQYFGPGTRLTVL.

This clone was counted a few times. V gene TRBV2 combines with J gene TRBJ1-3; the D is unclear. The V end lost 9 bases, the J end lost 4 bases, and 7 bases lay between the germline ends. In germline, CDR1 is SNHLY, CDR2 FYNNEI. This CDR3 region has 11 residues. This CDR3 reads CASTAGNTIYF. For the CDR3, the DNA is TGTGCCAGTACTGCCGGAAACACCATATATTTT.

DNA of the CDR3: TGTGCCAGCGGAAACAGGGCGGAAAGTCTGTTTTTT. Its protein product is CASGNRAESLFF. The rearrangement uses TRBV25-1 and TRBJ1-4; D might be TRBD1 (6 bases). The germline V gene has CDR1 MGHDK and CDR2 SYGVNS. This CDR3 region has 12 residues. The germline V and J ends were trimmed by 8 bases and 14 bases, with 18 bases remaining between them.

This clone was counted only a few times. The chain couples TRBV7-6 to TRBJ2-1, with D maybe TRBD2 (5 bases). Trimming took 2 bases from V and 5 from J, leaving 7 bases between them. The CDR3 extends over 13 amino acids. Germline V gene lookup returns CDR1 SGHVS and CDR2 FNYEAQ. CDR3 loop: CASSLTGNNEQFF. The CDR3 region has the DNA TGTGCCAGCAGCTTAACGGGGAACAATGAGCAGTTCTTC.

This chain links TRBV4-3 with TRBJ2-1; D tentatively reads TRBD1 or TRBD2 (5 bases each). This CDR3 comprises 16 residues. Trimming removed 6 bases from V and 3 bases from J, with 18 bases in between. CDR1 is LGHNA and CDR2 is YSLEER in the germline V gene. The CDR3 DNA reads as TGCGCCAGCAGTGGAAGGGGTCGGGGAGACTACAATGAGCAGTTCTTC. Protein: CASSGRGRGDYNEQFF.

There are a few counts of this clone. The chain joins TRBV6-5 to TRBJ2-7; perhaps TRBD2 as D (5 bases). CDR1 and CDR2 from the germline V gene are MNHEY and SVGAGI. This CDR3 is 15 amino acids long. Trimming cost V 0 bases and J 3 bases, with 12 bases left between them. DNA for the CDR3: TGTGCCAGCAGTTACTCGATTTCGGGAAACTACGAGCAGTACTTC. Protein: CASSYSISGNYEQYF.

The table lists this clone with a few counts. The V and J genes are TRBV19 and TRBJ2-5; D unclear. This CDR3 spans 11 amino acids. CDR1 and CDR2 (germline): LNHDA, SQIVND (reference sequence). V shed 3 bases and J shed 7 bases, with 6 bases lying between them. In DNA form, the CDR3 reads TGTGCCAGTAGTATTGGCGGGACCCAGTACTTC. This translates into CASSIGGTQYF.

The CDR3 loop reads CASSLDRGVVETQYF. For the CDR3, the DNA is TGTGCCAGCAGCTTGGATCGGGGAGTGGTAGAGACCCAGTACTTC. The genes are TRBV5-4 and TRBJ2-5, with a tentative D call TRBD2 (5 bases). Germline lookup yields CDR1 SGHNT and CDR2 YYREEE (reference sequence). The CDR3 length is 15 residues. V lost 0 bases and J 4 bases, leaving 13 bases between the germline ends.

V is TRBV29-1 and J is TRBJ1-2; D is possibly TRBD1 (5 bases). Germline CDR1 SQVTM, CDR2 ANQGSEA. The CDR3 consists of 14 residues. V was shortened by 8 bases and J by 2 bases, with 18 bases between the two germline ends. Here the CDR3 reads CSTSTQGGNYGYTF. CDR3 sequence (DNA): TGCAGCACCAGTACCCAGGGCGGAAACTATGGCTACACCTTC.

The CDR3 sequence: CASSQDLGPNYGYTF. The CDR3 nucleotides read TGCGCCAGCAGCCAAGATCTAGGACCTAACTATGGCTACACCTTC. The chain has TRBV4-3 and TRBJ1-2; D is unclear. This CDR3 spans 15 amino acids. Between the trimmed V and J ends, which lost 0 bases and 0 bases, there was a span of 8 bases. Germline loops: CDR1 LGHNA, CDR2 YSLEER.

The chain uses TRBV19 and TRBJ2-7; 7 bases fit TRBD1. V lost 3 bases, J lost 1 base, and 12 bases stayed unmatched. Germline V gives CDR1 LNHDA, CDR2 SQIVND (reference sequence). The CDR3 length is 17 residues. CDR3 residues: CASSIRTWTGRSYEQYF. CDR3 sequence (DNA): TGTGCCAGTAGTATCCGAACCTGGACAGGCCGTTCCTACGAGCAGTACTTC.

This clone was counted between two and nine times. This rearrangement joins TRBV6-5 to TRBJ2-5; 13 nucleotides align to TRBD2. Germline V gene sequence: CDR1 MNHEY, CDR2 SVGAGI. Trimming at V came to 6 bases and at J to 5 bases, leaving 6 bases not matched to a gene. This CDR3 has 15 amino acids. CDR3 sequence: CASRTTSGGRETQYF. CDR3 DNA: TGTGCCAGCAGAACGACTAGCGGGGGGAGGGAGACCCAGTACTTC.